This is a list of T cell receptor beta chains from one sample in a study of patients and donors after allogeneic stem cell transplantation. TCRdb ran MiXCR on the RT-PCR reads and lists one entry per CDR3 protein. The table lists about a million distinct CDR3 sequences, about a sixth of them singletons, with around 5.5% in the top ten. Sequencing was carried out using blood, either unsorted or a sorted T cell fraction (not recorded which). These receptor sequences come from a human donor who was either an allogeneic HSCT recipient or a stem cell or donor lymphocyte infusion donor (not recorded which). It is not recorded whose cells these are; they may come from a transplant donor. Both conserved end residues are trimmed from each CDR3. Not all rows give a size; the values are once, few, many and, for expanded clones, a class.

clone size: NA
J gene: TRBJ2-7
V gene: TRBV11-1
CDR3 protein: ASSIPGVRAPMRDEQY

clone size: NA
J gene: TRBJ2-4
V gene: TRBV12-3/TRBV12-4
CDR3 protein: ASSPAGTWNIQY

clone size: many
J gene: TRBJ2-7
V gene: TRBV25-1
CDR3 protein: ASGRTGAYEQY

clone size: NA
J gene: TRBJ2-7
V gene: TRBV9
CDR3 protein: ASSKGRSYEQY

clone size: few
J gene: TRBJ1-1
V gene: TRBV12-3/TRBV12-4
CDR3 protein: ASSLPDRVIEAF

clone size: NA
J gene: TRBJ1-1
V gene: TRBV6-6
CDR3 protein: ASSLVSEAF

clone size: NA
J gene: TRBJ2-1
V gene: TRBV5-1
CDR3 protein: ASSLRGVYSNEQF

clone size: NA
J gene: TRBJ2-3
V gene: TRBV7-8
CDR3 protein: ASSFLWGAGTDTQY

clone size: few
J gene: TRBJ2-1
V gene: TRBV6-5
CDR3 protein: ASSYVQGPSGSSYNEQF

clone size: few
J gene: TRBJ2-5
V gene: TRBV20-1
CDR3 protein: SVLGLVKETQY

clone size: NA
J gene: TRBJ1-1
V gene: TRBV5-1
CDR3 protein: ASSQRQGWTEAF

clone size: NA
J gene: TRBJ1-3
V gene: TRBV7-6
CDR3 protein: ASSPTPSSGNTIY

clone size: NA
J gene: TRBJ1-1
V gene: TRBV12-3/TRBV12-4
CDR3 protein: ASSLAPSLNTEAF

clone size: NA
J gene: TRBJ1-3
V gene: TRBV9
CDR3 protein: ASSVDGQGSGNTIY

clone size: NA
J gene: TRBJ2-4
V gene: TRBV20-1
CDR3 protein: SVPGKAKNIQY

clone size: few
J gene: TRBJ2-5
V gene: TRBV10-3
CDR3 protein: AISESTLEETQY

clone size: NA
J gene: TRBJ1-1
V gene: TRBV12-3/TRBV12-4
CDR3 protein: ASSRRALNTEAF

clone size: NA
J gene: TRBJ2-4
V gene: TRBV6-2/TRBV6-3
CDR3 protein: ASLHQGAKNIQY

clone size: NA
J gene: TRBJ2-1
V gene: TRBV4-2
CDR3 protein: ASSQDGTSGGGSGNEQF

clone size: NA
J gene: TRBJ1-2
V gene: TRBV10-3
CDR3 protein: AISEDRTGPHGYT

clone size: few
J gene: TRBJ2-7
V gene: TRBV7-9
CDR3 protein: ASSFALGGSYEQY

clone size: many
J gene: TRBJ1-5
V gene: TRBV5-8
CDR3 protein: ASSLGQGLPYNQPQH

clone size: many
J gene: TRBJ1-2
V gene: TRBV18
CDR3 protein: ASQLVGYT

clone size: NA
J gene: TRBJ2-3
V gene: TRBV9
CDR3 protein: ASSVEGLAGGPNTQY

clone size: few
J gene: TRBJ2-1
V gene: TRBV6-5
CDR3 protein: ASSYSTSGGGIGQF

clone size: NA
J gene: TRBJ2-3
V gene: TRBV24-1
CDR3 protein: ATSDSGRRTQY

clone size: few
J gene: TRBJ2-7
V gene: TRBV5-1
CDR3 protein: ASSETSGANYEQY

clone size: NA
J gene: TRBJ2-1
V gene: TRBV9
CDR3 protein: ASSVEGGWYEQF